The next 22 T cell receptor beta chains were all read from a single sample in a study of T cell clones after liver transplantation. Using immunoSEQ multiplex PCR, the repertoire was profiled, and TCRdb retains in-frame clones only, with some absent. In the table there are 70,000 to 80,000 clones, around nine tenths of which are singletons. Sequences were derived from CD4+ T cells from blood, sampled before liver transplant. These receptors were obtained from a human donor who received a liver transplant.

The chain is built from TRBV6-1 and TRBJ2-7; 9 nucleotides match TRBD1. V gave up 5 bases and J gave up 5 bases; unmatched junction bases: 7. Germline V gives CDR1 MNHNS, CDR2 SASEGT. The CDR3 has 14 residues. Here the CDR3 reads CASSRRDRAHEQYF. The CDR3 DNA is TGTGCCAGCAGTCGCCGGGACAGGGCCCACGAGCAGTACTTC.

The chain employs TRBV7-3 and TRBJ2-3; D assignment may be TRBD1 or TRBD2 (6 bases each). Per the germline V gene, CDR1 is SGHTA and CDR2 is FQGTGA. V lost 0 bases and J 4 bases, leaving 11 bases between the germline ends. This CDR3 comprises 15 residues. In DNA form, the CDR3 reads TGTGCCAGCAGCTTAACGTCTAGGGGGGCAGATACGCAGTATTTT. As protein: CASSLTSRGADTQYF.

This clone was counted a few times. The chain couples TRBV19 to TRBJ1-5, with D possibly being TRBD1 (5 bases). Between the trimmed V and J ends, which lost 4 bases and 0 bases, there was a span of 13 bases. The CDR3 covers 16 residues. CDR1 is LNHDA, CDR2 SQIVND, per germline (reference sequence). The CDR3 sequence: CASSTIDSTSNQPQHF. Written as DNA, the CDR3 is TGTGCCAGTAGTACAATAGACAGTACTAGCAATCAGCCCCAGCATTTT. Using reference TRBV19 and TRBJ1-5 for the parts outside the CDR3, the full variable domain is DGGITQSPKYLFRKEGQNVTLSCEQNLNHDAMYWYRQDPGQGLRLIYYSQIVNDFQKGDIAEGYSVSREKKESFPLTVTSAQKNPTAFYLCASSTIDSTSNQPQHFGDGTRLSIL.

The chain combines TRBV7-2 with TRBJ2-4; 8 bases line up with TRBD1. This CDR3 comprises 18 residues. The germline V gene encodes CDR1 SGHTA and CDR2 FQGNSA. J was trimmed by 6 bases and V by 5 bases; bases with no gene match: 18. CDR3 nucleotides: TGTGCCAGCAGCGCTAAATCTGGACAGGGAGAAAATACAAACATTCAGTACTTC. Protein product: CASSAKSGQGENTNIQYF.

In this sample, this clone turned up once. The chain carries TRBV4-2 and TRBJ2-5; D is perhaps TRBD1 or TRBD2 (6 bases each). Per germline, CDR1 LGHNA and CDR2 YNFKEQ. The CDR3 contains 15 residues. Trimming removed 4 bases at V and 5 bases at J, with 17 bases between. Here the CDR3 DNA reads TGTGCCAGCAGCCGGGCGGAGGGGGGTGCGGAGACCCAGTACTTC. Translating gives CASSRAEGGAETQYF.

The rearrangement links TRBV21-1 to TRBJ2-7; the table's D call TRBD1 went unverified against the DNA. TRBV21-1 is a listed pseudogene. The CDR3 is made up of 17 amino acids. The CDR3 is CASSKEQDGTGFYEQYF. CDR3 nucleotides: TGTGCCAGCAGCAAAGAACAGGACGGGACAGGGTTTTACGAGCAGTACTTC.

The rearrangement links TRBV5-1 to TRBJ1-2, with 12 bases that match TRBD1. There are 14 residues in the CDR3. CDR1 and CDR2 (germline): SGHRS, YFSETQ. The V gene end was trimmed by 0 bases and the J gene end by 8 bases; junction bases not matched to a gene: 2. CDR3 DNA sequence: TGCGCCAGCAGCTTGGTTGGGACAGGGGGCGGCTACACCTTC. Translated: CASSLVGTGGGYTF. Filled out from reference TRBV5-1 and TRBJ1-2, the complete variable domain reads KAGVTQTPRYLIKTRGQQVTLSCSPISGHRSVSWYQQTPGQGLQFLFEYFSETQRNKGNFPGRFSGRQFSNSRSEMNVSTLELGDSALYLCASSLVGTGGGYTFGSGTRLTVV.

The CDR3 region has the DNA TGCGCCAGCAGCTTGGGAAAGCTAACCACAGATACGCAGTATTTT. Translating it yields CASSLGKLTTDTQYF. This rearrangement joins TRBV5-1 to TRBJ2-3, with D unclear. The germline V and J ends were trimmed by 0 bases and 2 bases, with 10 bases remaining between them. This CDR3 region has 15 residues. Germline V CDR1 and CDR2: SGHRS, YFSETQ.

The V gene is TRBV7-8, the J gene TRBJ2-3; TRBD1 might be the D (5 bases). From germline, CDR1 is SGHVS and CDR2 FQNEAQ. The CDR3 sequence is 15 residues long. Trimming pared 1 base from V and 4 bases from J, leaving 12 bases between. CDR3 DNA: TGTGCCAGCAGCTTAGAGTCTAGGGGATCAGATACGCAGTATTTT. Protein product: CASSLESRGSDTQYF.

CDR3 nucleotide sequence: TGTGCCAGCTCACCACTAGGACGGGACCGCACAGATACGCAGTATTTT. Translated, it gives CASSPLGRDRTDTQYF. The chain is built from TRBV18 and TRBJ2-3; possibly TRBD1 or TRBD2 for D (5 bases each). Germline lookup yields CDR1 KGHSH and CDR2 LQKENI. The CDR3 is made up of 16 amino acids. V was trimmed by 1 base and J by 1 base, leaving 12 bases between them. The full variable domain, rest sourced from reference TRBV18 and TRBJ2-3, is NAGVMQNPRHLVRRRGQEARLRCSPMKGHSHVYWYRQLPEEGLKFMVYLQKENIIDESGMPKERFSAEFPKEGPSILRIQQVVRGDSAAYFCASSPLGRDRTDTQYFGPGTRLTVL.

CDR3 loop: CASSLDSGELFF. The CDR3 region has the DNA TGTGCCAGCAGCTTAGACTCCGGGGAGCTGTTTTTT. The genes are TRBV11-2 and TRBJ2-2; D not certain. The CDR3 extends over 12 amino acids. V dropped 0 bases and J dropped 6 bases, with 2 bases sitting between them. Per the germline V gene, CDR1 is SGHAT and CDR2 is FQNNGV.

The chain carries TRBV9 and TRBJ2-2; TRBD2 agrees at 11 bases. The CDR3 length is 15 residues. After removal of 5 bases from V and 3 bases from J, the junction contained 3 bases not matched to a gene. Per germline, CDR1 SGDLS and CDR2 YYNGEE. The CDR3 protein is CASRLAGGDTGELFF. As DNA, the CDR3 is TGTGCCAGCAGGCTAGCGGGAGGCGACACCGGGGAGCTGTTTTTT.

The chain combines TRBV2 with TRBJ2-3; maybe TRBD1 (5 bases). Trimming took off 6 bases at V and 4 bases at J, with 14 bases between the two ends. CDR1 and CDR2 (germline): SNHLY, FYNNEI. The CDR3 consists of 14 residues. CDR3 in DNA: TGTGCCAGCAGCGGCTTCAGGGTCCCAGATACGCAGTATTTT. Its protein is CASSGFRVPDTQYF. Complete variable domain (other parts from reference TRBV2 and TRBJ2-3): EPEVTQTPSHQVTQMGQEVILRCVPISNHLYFYWYRQILGQKVEFLVSFYNNEISEKSEIFDDQFSVERPDGSNFTLKIRSTKLEDSAMYFCASSGFRVPDTQYFGPGTRLTVL.

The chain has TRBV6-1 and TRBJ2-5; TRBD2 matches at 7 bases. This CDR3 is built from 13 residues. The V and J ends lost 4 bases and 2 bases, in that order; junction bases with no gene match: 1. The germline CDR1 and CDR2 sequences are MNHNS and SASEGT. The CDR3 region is CASSGTRQETQYF. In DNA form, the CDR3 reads TGTGCCAGCAGTGGGACTAGACAAGAGACCCAGTACTTC.

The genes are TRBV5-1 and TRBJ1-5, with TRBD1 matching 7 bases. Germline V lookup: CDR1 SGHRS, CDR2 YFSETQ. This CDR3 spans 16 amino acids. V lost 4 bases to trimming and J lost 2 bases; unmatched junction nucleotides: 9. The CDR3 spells CASSPTGPGRNQPQHF. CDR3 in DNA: TGCGCCAGCAGCCCGACAGGGCCGGGTCGCAATCAGCCCCAGCATTTT.

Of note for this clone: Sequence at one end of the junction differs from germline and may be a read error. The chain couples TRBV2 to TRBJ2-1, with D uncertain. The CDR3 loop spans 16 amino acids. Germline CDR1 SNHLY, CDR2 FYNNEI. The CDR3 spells CASRGISHPSSNEQFF. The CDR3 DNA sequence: TGTGCCAGCAGGGGGATTTCACACCCTTCCTCCAATGAGCAGTTCTTC. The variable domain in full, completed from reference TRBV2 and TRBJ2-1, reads EPEVTQTPSHQVTQMGQEVILRCVPISNHLYFYWYRQILGQKVEFLVSFYNNEISEKSEIFDDQFSVERPDGSNFTLKIRSTKLEDSAMYFCASRGISHPSSNEQFFGPGTRLTVL.

This CDR3 reads CSVEYDRARETQYF. In DNA form, the CDR3 reads TGCAGCGTTGAGTATGACAGGGCCAGGGAGACCCAGTACTTC. The chain links TRBV29-1 to TRBJ2-5; 7 nucleotides align to TRBD1. Unmatched junction bases numbered 9, after V lost 3 bases and J lost 5 bases. Germline assignment: CDR1 SQVTM and CDR2 ANQGSEA. This CDR3 has 14 residues.

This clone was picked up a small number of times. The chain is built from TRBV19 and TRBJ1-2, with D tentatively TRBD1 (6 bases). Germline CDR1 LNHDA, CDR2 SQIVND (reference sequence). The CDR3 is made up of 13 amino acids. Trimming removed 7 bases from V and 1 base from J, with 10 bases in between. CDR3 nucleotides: TGTGCCAGTATGGGGGCCGGTAACTATGGCTACACCTTC. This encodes CASMGAGNYGYTF.

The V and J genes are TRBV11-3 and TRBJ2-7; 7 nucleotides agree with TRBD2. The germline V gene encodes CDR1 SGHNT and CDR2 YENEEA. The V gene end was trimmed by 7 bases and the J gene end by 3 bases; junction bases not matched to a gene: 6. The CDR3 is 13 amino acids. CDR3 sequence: CASTSGALYEQYF. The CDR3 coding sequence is TGTGCCAGCACAAGCGGGGCCCTCTACGAGCAGTACTTC.

The CDR3 region has the DNA TGTGCCAGCGACAGGGGAAGGAGAACTAATGAAAAACTGTTTTTT. This sequence encodes CASDRGRRTNEKLFF. This chain joins TRBV7-9 and TRBJ1-4; the match to TRBD1 covers 8 bases. The CDR3 length is 15 residues. Germline loops: CDR1 SEHNR, CDR2 FQNEAQ (reference sequence). The V and J ends lost 8 bases and 1 base, in that order; junction bases with no gene match: 6.

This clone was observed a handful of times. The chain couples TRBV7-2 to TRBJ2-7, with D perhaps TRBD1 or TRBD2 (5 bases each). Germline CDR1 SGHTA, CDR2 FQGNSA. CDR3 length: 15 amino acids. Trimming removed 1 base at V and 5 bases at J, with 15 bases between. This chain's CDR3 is CASSLGGYQMNEQYF. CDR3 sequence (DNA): TGTGCCAGCAGCTTAGGGGGGTATCAGATGAACGAGCAGTACTTC.

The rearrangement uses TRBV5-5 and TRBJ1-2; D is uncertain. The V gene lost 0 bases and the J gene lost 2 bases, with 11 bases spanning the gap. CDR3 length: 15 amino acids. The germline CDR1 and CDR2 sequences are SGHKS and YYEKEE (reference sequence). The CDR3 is CASSLVARNNYGYTF. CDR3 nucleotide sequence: TGTGCCAGCAGCTTGGTGGCCAGGAACAACTATGGCTACACCTTC.